Below, 20 T cell receptor beta chains from the same sample are listed, as sequenced in a study of Ad26.COV2.S vaccination and SARS-CoV-2 variants. Measured with immunoSEQ multiplex PCR; TCRdb has only the in-frame clones, and not every one. The table includes around 500,000 clones, 80% to 90% detected once. Treatment here: about 20 received Ad26.COV2.S at low or high dose, single or two shots; 5 received placebo; per-sample allocation not given. The investigators took samples on day 63 after the first vaccine or placebo injection. The sequencing used peripheral blood, collected in a trial of Ad26.COV2.S vaccine versus placebo. Source of these receptors: a person aged 18-60 years who received the Ad26.COV2.S COVID-19 vaccine or a placebo.

The chain carries TRBV3-1 (or the pseudogene TRBV3-2) and TRBJ1-4; D is ambiguous. Germline assignment: CDR1 LGHDT and CDR2 YNNKEL (reference sequence). The CDR3 sequence is 16 residues long. Between the trimmed V and J ends, which lost 0 bases and 5 bases, there was a span of 13 bases. CDR3 in DNA: TGTGCCAGCAGCCAAGATTGGCAGAAAAGGAATGAAAAACTGTTTTTT. Translating it yields CASSQDWQKRNEKLFF.

V gene TRBV6-2 or TRBV6-3 combines with J gene TRBJ2-2, with D uncertain. The CDR3 has 13 amino acids. The germline gives CDR1 MNHEY, CDR2 SVGEGT. Trimming took off 3 bases at V and 5 bases at J, with 7 bases between the two ends. The CDR3 coding sequence is TGTGCCAGCAGTTATTCCCCAACCGGGGAGCTGTTTTTT. Translation gives CASSYSPTGELFF.

The chain carries TRBV2 and TRBJ1-1; D unclear. From germline, CDR1 is SNHLY and CDR2 FYNNEI. V gave up 7 bases and J gave up 0 bases, with 12 bases separating them. CDR3 length equals 14 residues. CDR3 sequence (DNA): TGTGCCAGCAACACCGGGCCCATGAACACTGAAGCTTTCTTT. Amino acids: CASNTGPMNTEAFF.

The chain recombines TRBV30 with TRBJ2-1, with D perhaps given as TRBD1 or TRBD2 (7 bases each). The V gene lost 6 bases and the J gene lost 9 bases, with 30 bases spanning the gap. The CDR3 is 17 amino acids. Germline loops: CDR1 GTSNPN, CDR2 SVGIG (reference sequence). The CDR3 nucleotides are TGTGCCTGTAACGAGAGGCGGGAGAGGGGGCTAACTGGTGAGCAGTTCTTC. It specifies CACNERRERGLTGEQFF. The whole variable domain, filled in from reference TRBV30 and TRBJ2-1, reads SQTIHQWPATLVQPVGSPLSLECTVEGTSNPNLYWYRQAAGRGLQLLFYSVGIGQISSEVPQNLSASRPQDRQFILSSKKLLLSDSGFYLCACNERRERGLTGEQFFGPGTRLTVL.

The DNA for the CDR3 is TGTGCCAGCAGTTACGACAGGGGGACGGACCGAGAGTACTTC. This encodes CASSYDRGTDREYF. The chain uses TRBV6-5 and TRBJ2-7; TRBD1 aligns across 9 bases. V lost 2 bases to trimming and J lost 11 bases; unmatched junction nucleotides: 10. Per germline, CDR1 MNHEY and CDR2 SVGAGI. The CDR3 is made up of 14 amino acids.

The chain employs TRBV2 and TRBJ2-5; the match to TRBD1 covers 8 bases. The CDR3 length is 18 residues. Looked up from germline, CDR1 is SNHLY and CDR2 is FYNNEI. Trimming took 7 bases from V and 5 from J; bases not matched to a gene: 21. CDR3 sequence: CASIIPTDWTGPWETQYF. CDR3 nucleotides: TGTGCCAGCATTATCCCCACAGATTGGACAGGGCCATGGGAGACCCAGTACTTC.

The V call is TRBV7-2, the J call TRBJ2-1; weak D call: TRBD2 (7 bases). Deletions cut 1 base from V and 2 bases from J, with 12 bases between. Germline V gene sequence: CDR1 SGHTA, CDR2 FQGNSA. This CDR3 spans 16 amino acids. The CDR3 coding sequence is TGTGCCAGCAGCTTAGTGAGGGGGGGCACCTACAATGAGCAGTTCTTC. It translates to CASSLVRGGTYNEQFF.

This chain uses TRBV6-6 with TRBJ2-1, with a possible D match to TRBD2 (6 bases). This CDR3 has 16 amino acids. V was shortened by 0 bases and J by 5 bases, with 14 bases between the two germline ends. CDR1 and CDR2 (germline): MNHNY, SVGAGI (reference sequence). The CDR3, as DNA: TGTGCCAGCAGTTACTCGGGGACTCTTGGACACAATGAGCAGTTCTTC. This gives the protein CASSYSGTLGHNEQFF.

This chain connects TRBV9 to TRBJ1-5; D remains unclear. The CDR3 runs to 13 residues. Trimming left V 0 bases short and J 7 bases short, with 8 bases between. Per germline, CDR1 SGDLS and CDR2 YYNGEE. CDR3 DNA: TGTGCCAGCAGCGTAGCTGGCGCGCAGCCCCAGCATTTT. Translating it yields CASSVAGAQPQHF.

This chain uses TRBV4-1 with TRBJ1-2, with D maybe TRBD1 (5 bases). Trimming removed 7 bases from V and 8 bases from J, with 23 bases in between. The CDR3 runs to 15 residues. Per the germline V gene, CDR1 is MGHRA and CDR2 is YSYEKL. CDR3 residues: CASKKNSGQGGGYTF. The CDR3 nucleotides are TGCGCCAGCAAGAAAAACTCGGGCCAGGGAGGAGGCTACACCTTC.

This chain uses TRBV30 with TRBJ2-5; D gene uncertain. The CDR3 runs to 12 residues. Per the germline V gene, CDR1 is GTSNPN and CDR2 is SVGIG (reference sequence). V was trimmed by 3 bases and J by 5 bases, leaving 10 bases between them. The CDR3 region has the DNA TGTGCCTGGAGGATGGACGTGGAGACCCAGTACTTC. It codes for CAWRMDVETQYF.

This chain links TRBV7-9 with TRBJ2-2, with D unresolved. Between the trimmed V and J ends, which lost 3 bases and 7 bases, there was a span of 12 bases. The CDR3 totals 14 residues. CDR1 and CDR2 from the germline V gene are SEHNR and FQNEAQ (reference sequence). The CDR3 nucleotides are TGTGCCAGCAGCTTCATTTTACAGAGCGGGGAGCTGTTTTTT. This codes for CASSFILQSGELFF.

The chain recombines TRBV5-1 with TRBJ2-2, with D uncertain. The length of the CDR3 is 13 residues. Germline lookup yields CDR1 SGHRS and CDR2 YFSETQ. Trimming took off 4 bases at V and 4 bases at J, with 8 bases between the two ends. The CDR3 loop reads CASSRGTTGELFF. CDR3 bases: TGCGCCAGCAGCCGCGGAACCACCGGGGAGCTGTTTTTT. Supplemented by reference TRBV5-1 and TRBJ2-2, the full variable domain reads KAGVTQTPRYLIKTRGQQVTLSCSPISGHRSVSWYQQTPGQGLQFLFEYFSETQRNKGNFPGRFSGRQFSNSRSEMNVSTLELGDSALYLCASSRGTTGELFFGEGSRLTVL.

V gene TRBV29-1 combines with J gene TRBJ2-1; 8 positions agree with TRBD2. Trimming at V came to 2 bases and at J to 3 bases, leaving 3 bases not matched to a gene. This CDR3 has 14 amino acids. Germline CDR1 SQVTM, CDR2 ANQGSEA. The chain's CDR3 is CSVETRGVYNEQFF. CDR3 DNA: TGCAGCGTTGAAACGCGGGGGGTCTACAATGAGCAGTTCTTC.

V gene TRBV28 combines with J gene TRBJ1-2, with TRBD1 matching 7 bases. With V trimmed by 4 bases and J by 3 bases, 11 bases remained unmatched. CDR1 and CDR2 from the germline V gene are MDHEN and SYDVKM. This CDR3 is 16 amino acids long. The CDR3 DNA reads TGTGCCAGCAGTTCCCTTAGACAGGGCAACTACTATGGCTACACCTTC. Protein sequence: CASSSLRQGNYYGYTF.

Regarding this clone: Sequence at one end of the junction differs from germline and may be a read error. The gene calls are TRBV28 and TRBJ2-7; D ambiguous. Germline loops: CDR1 MDHEN, CDR2 SYDVKM. The CDR3 contains 13 residues. The DNA for the CDR3 is TGTGCCGGCAGCTCCCCGGACTCCTACGAGCAGTACTTC. It specifies CAGSSPDSYEQYF.

The chain employs TRBV5-4 and TRBJ2-6; TRBD2 agrees at 9 bases. This CDR3 contains 20 residues. The germline gives CDR1 SGHNT, CDR2 YYREEE (reference sequence). V lost 0 bases to trimming and J lost 0 bases; unmatched junction nucleotides: 10. CDR3 residues: CASSLERLADVYSGANVLTF. CDR3 sequence (DNA): TGTGCCAGCAGCTTGGAGAGACTAGCGGATGTTTACTCTGGGGCCAACGTCCTGACTTTC.

The chain carries TRBV5-1 and TRBJ1-1; TRBD1 aligns across 7 bases. The CDR3 runs 15 residues. CDR1 SGHRS and CDR2 YFSETQ come from the germline V gene. Trimming at V came to 4 bases and at J to 2 bases, leaving 8 bases not matched to a gene. This CDR3 reads CASSGRDSPNTEAFF. The CDR3 DNA is TGCGCCAGCAGCGGACGGGACAGCCCAAACACTGAAGCTTTCTTT.

This chain links TRBV1 with TRBJ1-4; the table assigns TRBD1, which was not confirmed against the DNA. TRBV1 counts as a pseudogene. CDR3 length equals 19 residues. CDR3 region: CTSSQDSTGGEATNEKLFF. CDR3 DNA: TGCACCAGCAGCCAAGACTCGACAGGGGGAGAGGCAACTAATGAAAAACTGTTTTTT.

V and J are TRBV6-5 and TRBJ2-7; 9 positions match TRBD1. V lost 6 bases and J lost 6; bases outside the gene matches: 6. Germline V gene lookup returns CDR1 MNHEY and CDR2 SVGAGI. This CDR3 has 13 residues. The CDR3 protein is CASSQGQGGEQYF. The CDR3 DNA is TGTGCCAGCAGCCAGGGACAGGGTGGCGAGCAGTACTTC.